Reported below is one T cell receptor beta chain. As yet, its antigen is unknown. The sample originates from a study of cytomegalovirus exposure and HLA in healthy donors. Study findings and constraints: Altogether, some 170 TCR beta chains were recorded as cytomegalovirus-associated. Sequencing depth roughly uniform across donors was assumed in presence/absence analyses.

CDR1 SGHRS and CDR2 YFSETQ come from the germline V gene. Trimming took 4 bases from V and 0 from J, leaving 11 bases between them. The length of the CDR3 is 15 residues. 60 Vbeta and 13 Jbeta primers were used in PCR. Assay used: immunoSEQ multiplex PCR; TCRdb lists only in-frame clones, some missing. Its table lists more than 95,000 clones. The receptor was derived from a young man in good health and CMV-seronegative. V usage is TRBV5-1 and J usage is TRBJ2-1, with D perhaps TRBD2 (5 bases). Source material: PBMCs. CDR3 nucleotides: TGCGCCAGCAGCCGGACTTCGAGCTCCTACAATGAGCAGTTCTTC. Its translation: CASSRTSSSYNEQFF. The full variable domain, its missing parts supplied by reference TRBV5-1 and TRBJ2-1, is KAGVTQTPRYLIKTRGQQVTLSCSPISGHRSVSWYQQTPGQGLQFLFEYFSETQRNKGNFPGRFSGRQFSNSRSEMNVSTLELGDSALYLCASSRTSSSYNEQFFGPGTRLTVL.